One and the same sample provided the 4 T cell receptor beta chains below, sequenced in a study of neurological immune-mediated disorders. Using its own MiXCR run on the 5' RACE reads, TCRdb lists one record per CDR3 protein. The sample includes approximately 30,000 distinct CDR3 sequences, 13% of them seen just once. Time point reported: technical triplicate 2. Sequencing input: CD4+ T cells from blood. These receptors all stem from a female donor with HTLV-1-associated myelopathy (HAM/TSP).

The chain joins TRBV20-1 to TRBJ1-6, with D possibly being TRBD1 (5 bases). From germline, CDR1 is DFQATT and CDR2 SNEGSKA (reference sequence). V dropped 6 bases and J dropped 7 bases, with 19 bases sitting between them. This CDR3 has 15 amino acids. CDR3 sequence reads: CSATDMLGKNSPLHF. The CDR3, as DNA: TGCAGTGCCACGGACATGCTTGGAAAAAATTCACCCCTCCACTTT.

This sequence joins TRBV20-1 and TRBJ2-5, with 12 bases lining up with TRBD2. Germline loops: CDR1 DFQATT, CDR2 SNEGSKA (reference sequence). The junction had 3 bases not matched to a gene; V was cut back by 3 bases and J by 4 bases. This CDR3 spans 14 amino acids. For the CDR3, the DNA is TGCAGTGCTAGTAGGGGACTAGCGGGAGAGACCCAGTACTTC. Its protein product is CSASRGLAGETQYF.

DNA of the CDR3: TGCGCCAGCCCATTCGGGGGACAAACTAATGAAAAACTGTTTTTT. Protein sequence: CASPFGGQTNEKLFF. This rearrangement joins TRBV5-1 to TRBJ1-4; TRBD1 is a possible D gene (6 bases). V lost 7 bases to trimming and J lost 1 base, with 14 bases between them. Germline V gene data show CDR1 as SGHRS and CDR2 as YFSETQ. The length of the CDR3 is 15 residues.

This CDR3 reads CSATPTDSNQPQHF. The CDR3 coding sequence is TGCAGTGCCACCCCGACGGATAGCAATCAGCCCCAGCATTTT. This rearrangement joins TRBV20-1 to TRBJ1-5; D is unresolved. The CDR3 loop spans 14 amino acids. The ends were cut back, 6 bases at V and 0 bases at J, with 12 bases in the middle. Germline V gives CDR1 DFQATT, CDR2 SNEGSKA (reference sequence).